The TCR beta chain under discussion was sequenced for a study of blood T cell repertoires in COVID-19 (dated by TCRdb to the early 2020s). About the full investigation: The collaborator samples originated in the United States, Italy and Spain and spanned the acute and convalescent phases of COVID-19. The material from the prospective study consisted of cDNA or gDNA derived from T cells, B-cell-depleted T cells, or PBMCs. Subjects who had been exposed to COVID-19, were actively infected with it, or had recovered from it provided the deeply sampled blood TCRbeta repertoires that made up the dataset. The repertoires were made available in a free public database intended to serve as a resource for research on the immune response to SARS-CoV-2. Samples came from the ongoing ImmuneRACE study (first 160 participants) plus 1,254 subjects from 6 global collaborators. A de-identified subject ID, COVID-19 status, age in years and sex were almost always included in the sample metadata. Where HLA class I and class II types were available, the types were taken from metadata supplied by the sample provider, not from assay-based typing.

From the cysteine through the phenylalanine, the CDR3 covers 15 amino acids. The entry retains the CDR3 DNA only, 45 bases that are in frame from base 1. From the germline V gene, CDR1 is SGHRS and CDR2 is YFSETQ. V and J are trimmed by 4 bases and 8 bases, and the gene matches miss 9 bases of the junction. The immunoSEQ Assay, a bias-controlled multiplex PCR, was used to amplify TCRbeta CDR3 regions from genomic DNA. Per the source publication's procedure: The number of nucleated cells in each sample was estimated by amplification of reference gene primers within the assay. To quantify the absolute abundance of each unique TCRbeta CDR3 rearrangement, sequence reads were collapsed and filtered. Productive Simpson clonality was computed per sample as the square root of Simpson's diversity index over productive rearrangements. The table comes from immuneACCESS by way of TCRdb, which keeps in-frame sequences with V and J called. Part of the clones is missing from these tables; in studies checked, under half for an unresolved V gene and the rest for unknown reasons. Clone size and V and J calls were adopted from that table, with D and trimming inferred from the DNA. The sample includes under 300,000 clones, with more than 65% observed a single time. The ten biggest clones cover under 4.5% of the sample.

What the research found in general, with its limitations: Clinical and demographic metadata were provided uncurated, with the amount varying by source and participant.

The collaborating institutions used their own protocols to collect whole blood in K2EDTA tubes. Collaborator samples were shipped for TCRbeta analysis as frozen whole blood, isolated PBMCs, or DNA extracted from either sample type. A note on this clone: This receptor's antigen is unknown. No quality values exist for individual bases; no much larger clone is one base distant.

The chain is made from TRBV5-1 and TRBJ1-4; the central 9 bases match TRBD1. This clonotype was sampled from a middle-aged woman with active or convalescent COVID-19. The sample taken for sequencing was peripheral blood. The CDR3 corresponds to CASSPNRGLGEKLFF. In nucleotides, the sequence is TGCGCCAGCAGCCCAAACAGGGGGCTTGGGGAAAAACTGTTTTTT.